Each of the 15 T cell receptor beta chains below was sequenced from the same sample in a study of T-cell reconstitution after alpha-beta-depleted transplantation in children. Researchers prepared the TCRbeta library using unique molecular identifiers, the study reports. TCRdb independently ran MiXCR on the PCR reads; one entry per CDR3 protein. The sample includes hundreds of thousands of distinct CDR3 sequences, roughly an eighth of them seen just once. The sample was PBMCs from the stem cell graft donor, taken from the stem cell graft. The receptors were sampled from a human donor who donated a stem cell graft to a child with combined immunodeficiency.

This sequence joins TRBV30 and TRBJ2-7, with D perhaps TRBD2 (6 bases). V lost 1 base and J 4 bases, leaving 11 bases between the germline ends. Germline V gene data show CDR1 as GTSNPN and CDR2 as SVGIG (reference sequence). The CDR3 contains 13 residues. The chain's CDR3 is CAWSARGGYEQYF. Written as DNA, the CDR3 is TGTGCCTGGAGTGCCCGCGGAGGGTACGAGCAGTACTTC. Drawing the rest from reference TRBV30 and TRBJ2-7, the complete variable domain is SQTIHQWPATLVQPVGSPLSLECTVEGTSNPNLYWYRQAAGRGLQLLFYSVGIGQISSEVPQNLSASRPQDRQFILSSKKLLLSDSGFYLCAWSARGGYEQYFGPGTRLTVT.

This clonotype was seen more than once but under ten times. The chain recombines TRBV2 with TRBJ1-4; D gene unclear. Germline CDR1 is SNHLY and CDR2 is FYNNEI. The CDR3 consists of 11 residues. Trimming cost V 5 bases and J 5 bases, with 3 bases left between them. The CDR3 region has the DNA TGTGCCAGCAGTTGGAATGAAAAACTGTTTTTT. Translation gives CASSWNEKLFF.

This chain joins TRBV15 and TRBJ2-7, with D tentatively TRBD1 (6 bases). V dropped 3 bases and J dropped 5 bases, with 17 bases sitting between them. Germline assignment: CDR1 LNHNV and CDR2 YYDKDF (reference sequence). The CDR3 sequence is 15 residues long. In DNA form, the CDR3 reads TGTGCCACCAGCAGTCCAGGGGAAATCGTCGACGAGCAGTACTTC. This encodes CATSSPGEIVDEQYF.

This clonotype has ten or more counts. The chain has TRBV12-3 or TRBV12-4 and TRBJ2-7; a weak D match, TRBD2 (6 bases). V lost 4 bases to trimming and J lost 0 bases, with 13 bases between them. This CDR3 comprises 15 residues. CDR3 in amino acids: CASSWLADSSYEQYF. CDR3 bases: TGTGCCAGCAGTTGGTTAGCGGATAGCTCCTACGAGCAGTACTTC.

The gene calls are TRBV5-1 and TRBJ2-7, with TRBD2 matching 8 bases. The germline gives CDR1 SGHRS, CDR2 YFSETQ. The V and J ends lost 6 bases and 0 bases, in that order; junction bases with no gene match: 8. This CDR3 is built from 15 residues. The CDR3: CASNPSGLGSYEQYF. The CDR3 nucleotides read TGCGCCAGCAACCCTAGCGGGTTAGGCTCCTACGAGCAGTACTTC.

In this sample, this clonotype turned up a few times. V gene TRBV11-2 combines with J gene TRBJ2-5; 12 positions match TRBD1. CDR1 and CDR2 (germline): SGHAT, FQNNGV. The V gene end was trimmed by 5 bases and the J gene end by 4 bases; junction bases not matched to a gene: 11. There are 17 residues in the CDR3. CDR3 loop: CASSKNPRDRGRETQYF. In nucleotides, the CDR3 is TGTGCCAGCAGCAAAAACCCCCGGGACAGGGGGCGAGAGACCCAGTACTTC.

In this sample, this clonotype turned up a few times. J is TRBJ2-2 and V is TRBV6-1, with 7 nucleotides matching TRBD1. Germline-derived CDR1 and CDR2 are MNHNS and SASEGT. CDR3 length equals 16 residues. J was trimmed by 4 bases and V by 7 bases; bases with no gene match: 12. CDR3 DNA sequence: TGTGCCAGCACCTACAACAGGGGACGAAGCACCGGGGAGCTGTTTTTT. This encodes CASTYNRGRSTGELFF.

DNA of the CDR3: TGTGCCAGCAGTTCCTCTTATGGCTTCTCCGAGCAGTACTTC. Its protein is CASSSSYGFSEQYF. This chain connects TRBV6-2 or TRBV6-3 to TRBJ2-7; D gene ambiguous. Trimming took 4 bases from V and 6 from J, leaving 16 bases between them. Looked up from germline, CDR1 is MNHEY and CDR2 is SVGEGT. This CDR3 has 14 residues.

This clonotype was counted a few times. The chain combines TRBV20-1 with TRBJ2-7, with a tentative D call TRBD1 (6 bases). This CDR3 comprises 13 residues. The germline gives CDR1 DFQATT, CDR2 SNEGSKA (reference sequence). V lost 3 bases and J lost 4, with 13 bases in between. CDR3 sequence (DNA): TGCAGTGCTAGGCCCGCAGGGGAGTACGAGCAGTACTTC. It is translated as CSARPAGEYEQYF.

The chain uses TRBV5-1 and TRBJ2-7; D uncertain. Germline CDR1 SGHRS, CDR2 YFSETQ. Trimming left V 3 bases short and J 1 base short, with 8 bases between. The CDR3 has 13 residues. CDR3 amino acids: CASSYEDSYEQYF. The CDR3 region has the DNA TGCGCCAGCAGCTACGAGGATTCCTACGAGCAGTACTTC.

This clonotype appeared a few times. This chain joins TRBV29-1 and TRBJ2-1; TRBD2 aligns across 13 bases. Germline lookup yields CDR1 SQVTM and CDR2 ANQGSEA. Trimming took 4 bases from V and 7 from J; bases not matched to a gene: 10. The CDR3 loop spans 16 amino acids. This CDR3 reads CSVGGAGLAGLNEQFF. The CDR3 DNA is TGCAGCGTTGGCGGGGCGGGACTAGCGGGATTGAATGAGCAGTTCTTC.

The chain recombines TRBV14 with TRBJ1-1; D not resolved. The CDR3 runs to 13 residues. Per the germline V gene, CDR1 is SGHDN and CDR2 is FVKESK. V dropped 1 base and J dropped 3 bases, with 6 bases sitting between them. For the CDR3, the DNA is TGTGCCAGCAGCCAAGGAGGGTACACTGAAGCTTTCTTT. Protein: CASSQGGYTEAFF.

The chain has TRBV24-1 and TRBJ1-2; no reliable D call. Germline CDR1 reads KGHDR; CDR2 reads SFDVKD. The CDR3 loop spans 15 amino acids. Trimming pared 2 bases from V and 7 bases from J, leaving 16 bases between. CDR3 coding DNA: TGTGCCACCAGTGATTCCCGGACGGGATACTGTGGCTACACCTTC. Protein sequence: CATSDSRTGYCGYTF.

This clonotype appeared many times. In DNA, the CDR3 is TGCGCCAGCAGCCAGGGACAGGGCCTCTACGAGCAGTACTTC. The encoded protein is CASSQGQGLYEQYF. The gene calls are TRBV4-1 and TRBJ2-7; 9 bases match TRBD1. This CDR3 spans 14 amino acids. The germline CDR1 and CDR2 sequences are MGHRA and YSYEKL. Trimming at V came to 3 bases and at J to 3 bases, leaving 3 bases not matched to a gene.

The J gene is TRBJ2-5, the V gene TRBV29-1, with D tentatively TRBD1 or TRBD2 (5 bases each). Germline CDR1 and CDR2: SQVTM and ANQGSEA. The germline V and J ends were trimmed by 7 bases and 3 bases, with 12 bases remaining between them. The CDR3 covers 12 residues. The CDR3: CSAKGTEETQYF. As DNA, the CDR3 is TGCAGCGCCAAGGGGACGGAAGAGACCCAGTACTTC.